This T cell receptor beta chain was identified in a study of T cell responses to AZD1222 COVID-19 vaccine. Trimming took off 1 base at V and 6 bases at J, with 14 bases between the two ends. CDR3 length: 15 amino acids. Germline CDR1 reads SGHDT; CDR2 reads YYEEEE. TCRdb keeps only in-frame clones here, not all; method: immunoSEQ multiplex PCR. The profile shows 150,000 or so clones, roughly 88% of them singletons. The J gene is TRBJ1-3, the V gene TRBV5-6; the D gene is possibly TRBD1 (5 bases). The clonotype was recovered from an adult in good health. This material consisted of peripheral blood, taken on day 0 of AZD1222 vaccination. The CDR3 DNA reads as TGTGCCAGCAGCTTGCACGGGGGACTCCCAAACACCATATATTTT. Protein sequence: CASSLHGGLPNTIYF. Variable domain in full (rest from reference TRBV5-6 and TRBJ1-3): DAGVTQSPTHLIKTRGQQVTLRCSPKSGHDTVSWYQQALGQGPQFIFQYYEEEERQRGNFPDRFSGHQFPNYSSELNVNALLLGDSALYLCASSLHGGLPNTIYFGEGSWLTVV.